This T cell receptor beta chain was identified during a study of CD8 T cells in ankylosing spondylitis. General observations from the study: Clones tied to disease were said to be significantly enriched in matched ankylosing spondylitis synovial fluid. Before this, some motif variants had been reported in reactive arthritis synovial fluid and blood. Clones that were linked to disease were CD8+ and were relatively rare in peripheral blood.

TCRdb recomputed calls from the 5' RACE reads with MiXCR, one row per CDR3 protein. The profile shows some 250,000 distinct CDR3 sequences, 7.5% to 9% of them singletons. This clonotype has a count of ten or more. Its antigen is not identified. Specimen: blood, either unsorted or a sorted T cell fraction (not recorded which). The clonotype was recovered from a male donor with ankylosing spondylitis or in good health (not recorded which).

The CDR3 coding sequence is TGCGCCAGCAGTTTCGGACATATCACAGATACGCAGTATTTT. Translating gives CASSFGHITDTQYF. The chain is built from TRBV5-1 and TRBJ2-3, with TRBD1 as a possible D gene (5 bases). The CDR3 runs to 14 residues. The germline gives CDR1 SGHRS, CDR2 YFSETQ. Trimming stripped 5 bases from V and 2 bases from J, with 12 bases between.